This record concerns one T cell receptor (beta chain) sequence. The target antigen is unknown. Only in-frame clones appear in the TCRdb table, and some are missing; sequencing was by immunoSEQ multiplex PCR. The sample yields fewer than 150,000 clones, over 90% seen once. The data stem from a study of T cell responses to AZD1222 COVID-19 vaccine. General study findings and limits: Spike-specific TCR breadth and depth rose after two AZD1222 doses. In all cases, repertoires were sampled only after the peak T cell response. Donors were chiefly white British, with a greater number of females, and clonal diversity was perhaps underestimated.

CDR3 length equals 16 residues. Sample: peripheral blood, taken on day 0 of AZD1222 vaccination. The chain combines TRBV21-1 with TRBJ2-7; TRBD2, the table's D call, lacks a check against the DNA. TRBV21-1 is designated a pseudogene. This receptor was taken from an adult in good health. The CDR3 is CASSKGRGVEIYEQYF. The CDR3 DNA is TGTGCCAGCAGCAAAGGAAGAGGAGTGGAAATCTACGAGCAGTACTTC.